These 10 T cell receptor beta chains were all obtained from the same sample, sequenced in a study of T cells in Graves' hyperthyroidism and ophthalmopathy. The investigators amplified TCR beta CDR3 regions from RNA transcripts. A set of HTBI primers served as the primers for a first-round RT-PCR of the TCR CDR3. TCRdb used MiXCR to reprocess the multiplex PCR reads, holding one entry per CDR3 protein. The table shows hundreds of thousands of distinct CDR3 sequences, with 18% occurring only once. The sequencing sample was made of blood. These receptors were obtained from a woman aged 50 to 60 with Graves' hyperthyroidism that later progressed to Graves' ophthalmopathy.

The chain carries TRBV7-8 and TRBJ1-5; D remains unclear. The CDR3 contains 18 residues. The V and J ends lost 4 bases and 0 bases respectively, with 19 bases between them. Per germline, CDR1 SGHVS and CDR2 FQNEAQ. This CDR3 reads CASSSAGTLSYSNQPQHF. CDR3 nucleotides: TGTGCCAGCAGCTCCGCGGGCACACTAAGCTATAGCAATCAGCCCCAGCATTTT. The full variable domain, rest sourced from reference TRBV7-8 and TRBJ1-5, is GAGVSQSPRYKVAKRGQDVALRCDPISGHVSLFWYQQALGQGPEFLTYFQNEAQLDKSGLPSDRFFAERPEGSVSTLKIQRTQQEDSAVYLCASSSAGTLSYSNQPQHFGDGTRLSIL.

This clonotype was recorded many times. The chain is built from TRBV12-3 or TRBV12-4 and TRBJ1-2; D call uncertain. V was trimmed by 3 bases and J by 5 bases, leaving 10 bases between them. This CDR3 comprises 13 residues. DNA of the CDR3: TGTGCCAGCAGTTTTAACGCGGAGTATGGCTACACCTTC. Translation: CASSFNAEYGYTF.

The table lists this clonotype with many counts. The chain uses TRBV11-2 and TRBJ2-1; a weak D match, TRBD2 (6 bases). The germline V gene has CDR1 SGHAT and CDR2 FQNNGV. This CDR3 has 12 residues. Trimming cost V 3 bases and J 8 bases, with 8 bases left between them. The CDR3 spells CASSFGTDEQFF. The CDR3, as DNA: TGTGCCAGCAGCTTCGGGACTGATGAGCAGTTCTTC.

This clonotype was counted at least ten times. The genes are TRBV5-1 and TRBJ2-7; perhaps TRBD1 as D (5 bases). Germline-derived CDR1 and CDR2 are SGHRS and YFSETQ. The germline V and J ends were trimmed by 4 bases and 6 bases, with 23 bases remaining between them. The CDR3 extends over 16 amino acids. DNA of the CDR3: TGCGCCAGCAGCGGCGGCTTAGGGGCGTTCGTTGGCGAGCAGTACTTC. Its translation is CASSGGLGAFVGEQYF.

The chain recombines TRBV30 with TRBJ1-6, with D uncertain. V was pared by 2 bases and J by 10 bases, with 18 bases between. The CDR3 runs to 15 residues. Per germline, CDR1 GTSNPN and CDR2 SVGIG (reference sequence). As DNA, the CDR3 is TGTGCCTGGAGTATGGTTGGTGTATTGGGATCACCCCTCCACTTT. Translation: CAWSMVGVLGSPLHF.

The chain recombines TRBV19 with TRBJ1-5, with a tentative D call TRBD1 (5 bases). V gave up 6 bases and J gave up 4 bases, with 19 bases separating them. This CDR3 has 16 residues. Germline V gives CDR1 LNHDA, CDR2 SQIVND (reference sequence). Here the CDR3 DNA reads TGTGCCAGTAGGCCTGATGACAGAACCCGAAATCAGCCCCAGCATTTT. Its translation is CASRPDDRTRNQPQHF.

CDR3 region: CASSQEGRAGDTQYF. Written as DNA, the CDR3 is TGCGCCAGCAGCCAAGAGGGCAGGGCTGGAGATACGCAGTATTTT. The chain has TRBV4-1 and TRBJ2-3; maybe TRBD1 (5 bases). The CDR3 extends over 15 amino acids. V was pared by 0 bases and J by 5 bases, with 12 bases between. Per germline, CDR1 MGHRA and CDR2 YSYEKL.

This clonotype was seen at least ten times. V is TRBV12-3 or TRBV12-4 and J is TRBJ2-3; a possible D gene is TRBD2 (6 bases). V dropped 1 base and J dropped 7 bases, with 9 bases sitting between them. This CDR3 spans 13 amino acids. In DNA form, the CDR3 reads TGTGCCAGCAGTTTAGAGGGACTCTATACGCAGTATTTT. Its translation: CASSLEGLYTQYF.

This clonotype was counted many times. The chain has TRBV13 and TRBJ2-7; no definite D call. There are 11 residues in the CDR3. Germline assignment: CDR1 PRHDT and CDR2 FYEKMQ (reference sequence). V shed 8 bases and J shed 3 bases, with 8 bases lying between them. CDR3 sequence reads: CASGRLYEQYF. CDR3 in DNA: TGTGCCAGCGGACGGCTCTACGAGCAGTACTTC.

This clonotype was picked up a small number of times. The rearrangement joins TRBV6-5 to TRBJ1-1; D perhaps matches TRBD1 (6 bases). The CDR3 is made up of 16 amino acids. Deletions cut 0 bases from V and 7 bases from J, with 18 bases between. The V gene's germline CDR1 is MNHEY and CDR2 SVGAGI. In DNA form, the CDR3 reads TGTGCCAGCAGTTACTCGGCCTATATGGGACACTATGAAGCTTTCTTT. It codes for CASSYSAYMGHYEAFF.